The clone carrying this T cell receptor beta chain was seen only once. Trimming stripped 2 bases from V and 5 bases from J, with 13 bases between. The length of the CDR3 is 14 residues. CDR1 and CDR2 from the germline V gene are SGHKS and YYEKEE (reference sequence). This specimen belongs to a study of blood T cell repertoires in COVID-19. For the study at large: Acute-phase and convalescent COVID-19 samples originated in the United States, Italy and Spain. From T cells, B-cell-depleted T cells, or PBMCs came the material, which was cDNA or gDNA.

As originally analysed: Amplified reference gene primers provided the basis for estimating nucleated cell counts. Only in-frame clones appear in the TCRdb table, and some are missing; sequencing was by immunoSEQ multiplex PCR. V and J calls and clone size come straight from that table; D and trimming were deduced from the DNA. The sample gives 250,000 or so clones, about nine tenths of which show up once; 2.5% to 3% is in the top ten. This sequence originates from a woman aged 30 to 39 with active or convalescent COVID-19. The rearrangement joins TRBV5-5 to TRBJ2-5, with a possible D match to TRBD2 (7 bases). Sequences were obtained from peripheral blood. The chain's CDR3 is CASSLGGASETQYF. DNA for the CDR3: TGTGCCAGCAGCTTAGGGGGGGCGAGCGAGACCCAGTACTTC.